This is a list of T cell receptor beta chains from one sample in a study of cytomegalovirus exposure and HLA in healthy donors. Generated by immunoSEQ multiplex PCR, the TCRdb table keeps only in-frame clones and is missing some. The data contain 95,000 to 150,000 clones, around 66% of them singletons. Sequencing was done on a sample of PBMCs. These receptor sequences come from a man aged 18 to 35 in good health and CMV-seronegative. Each CDR3 is given with its conserved first and last residue. A D gene is named only where the DNA matches it firmly. Clone size is shown for a subset of rows, as once, few, many or a class of expanded clone.

NA	NA	TRBV5-6	TRBJ2-5	TGTGCCAGCAGCTTGGTAGGGGGATTAAGAGAGACCCAGTACTTC	CASSLVGGLRETQYF
few	NA	TRBV4-1	TRBJ2-7	TGCGCCAGCAGCCAAGTTCTATCGGGAGTTTACGAGCAGTACTTC	CASSQVLSGVYEQYF
NA	TRBD2	TRBV11-2	TRBJ2-7	TGTGCCAGCACCTTTTCCCACACCGGACTAGCGGGGCTCTACGAGCAGTACTTC	CASTFSHTGLAGLYEQYF
NA	TRBD2	TRBV6-5	TRBJ2-5	TGTGCCAGCAGCCAGCCAGGGAGGGGGACCCAGTACTTC	CASSQPGRGTQYF
NA	TRBD2	TRBV28	TRBJ2-7	TGTGCCAGCAGCCGGGGGGGGCCCTACGAGCAGTACTTC	CASSRGGPYEQYF
NA	NA	TRBV9	TRBJ2-5	TGTGCCAGCAGCGTAGAGGAGGGGAGAGCAGAGACCCAGTACTTC	CASSVEEGRAETQYF
NA	TRBD2	TRBV11-3	TRBJ2-1	TGTGCCAGCAGCCAGGTCGGGAGTAGCGGGAGTTTCGTTGGCTACAATGAGCAGTTCTTC	CASSQVGSSGSFVGYNEQFF
NA	TRBD1	TRBV4-3	TRBJ1-2	TGCGCCAGCAGCCAAAACAGGGGTGACTATGGCTACACCTTC	CASSQNRGDYGYTF
NA	TRBD1	TRBV28	TRBJ1-2	TGTGCCAGCAGCACAGGGGGAAGGAACTATGGCTACACCTTC	CASSTGGRNYGYTF
NA	TRBD2	TRBV7-2	TRBJ2-7	TGTGCCAGCAGCTTTATAGCGGGAGACTCCTACGAGCAGTACTTC	CASSFIAGDSYEQYF
NA	TRBD1	TRBV6-5	TRBJ2-1	TGTGCCAGCAGGGACAGGGTAGGTTTCGACAATGAGCAGTTCTTC	CASRDRVGFDNEQFF
NA	TRBD2	TRBV30	TRBJ2-1	TGTGCCTGGACCTGTCCAGCGGGAGGCCCTTTATACAATGAGCAGTTCTTC	CAWTCPAGGPLYNEQFF
NA	TRBD1	TRBV6-5	TRBJ1-3	TGTGCCAGCAGAGGGGGACAGGGGCTTGGAAACACCATATATTTT	CASRGGQGLGNTIYF
few	TRBD2	TRBV7-2	TRBJ2-3	TGTGCCAGCAATAAAGCGGGAGGGATCCCAGATACGCAGTATTTT	CASNKAGGIPDTQYF
few	TRBD1	TRBV10-3	TRBJ2-7	TGTGCCATCACGAGACAGGGGGCCCACGAGCAGTACTTC	CAITRQGAHEQYF
NA	NA	TRBV30	TRBJ1-1	TGTGCCACGGGCGGTGTTGGAGGGGCTGAAGCTTTCTTT	CATGGVGGAEAFF
NA	TRBD1	TRBV28	TRBJ1-1	TGTGCCAGCAGCCCGGGACAGGGGTGGTCTGAAGCTTTCTTT	CASSPGQGWSEAFF
NA	NA	TRBV11-2	TRBJ2-5	TGTGCCAGCAGCTTACGCCGGGGTCGGGAGACCCAGTACTTC	CASSLRRGRETQYF
few	NA	TRBV5-1	TRBJ2-6	TGCGCCAGCAGCTTGGCCGGTGCAGGGGCCAACGTCCTGACTTTC	CASSLAGAGANVLTF
NA	NA	TRBV7-3	TRBJ2-2	TGTGCCAGCAGCCGGGGAGGGAACACCGGGGAGCTGTTTTTT	CASSRGGNTGELFF
NA	TRBD1	TRBV5-4	TRBJ2-3	TGTGCCAGCAGCTTTTCAGCTGGACAGGGACTAGATACGCAGTATTTT	CASSFSAGQGLDTQYF
NA	NA	TRBV21-1	TRBJ2-2	TGTGCCAGCAGCAAAAGGGCTAGCGGGGGGGACCGGGAGCTGTTTTTT	CASSKRASGGDRELFF
NA	TRBD1	TRBV10-1	TRBJ1-5	TGCGCCAGCAGTGAGGACAGGGGGCAGCCCCAGCATTTT	CASSEDRGQPQHF
NA	TRBD1	TRBV6-1	TRBJ2-7	TGTGCCAGCAGTGAGGAGACAGGGGCCGGCTACGAGCAGTACTTC	CASSEETGAGYEQYF
once	NA	TRBV18	TRBJ2-2	TGTGCCAGCTCACCTAGACTAACGACAGGTCTCACCGGGGAGCTGTTTTTT	CASSPRLTTGLTGELFF
NA	NA	TRBV11-2	TRBJ2-7	TGTGCCAGCAGCTACCTACCCTACGAGCAGTACTTC	CASSYLPYEQYF
NA	TRBD1	TRBV5-1	TRBJ2-5	TGCGCCACACGAACCGGACAGGGTCAAGAGACCCAGTACTTC	CATRTGQGQETQYF
NA	NA	TRBV10-3	TRBJ1-5	TGTGCCATCAGTGAGTCTGGGTCAGGATTGAACAATCAGCCCCAGCATTTT	CAISESGSGLNNQPQHF
NA	NA	TRBV2	TRBJ1-4	TGTGCCAGCAGTGGGGGCACAGCTGCAACTAATGAAAAACTGTTTTTT	CASSGGTAATNEKLFF
NA	NA	TRBV6-1	TRBJ1-2	TGTGCCAGCAGTCGGGACACTTTAGGAGCCTACCCCTTC	CASSRDTLGAYPF
NA	TRBD2	TRBV5-4	TRBJ2-7	TGTGCCAGCAGCTTTGGAACTAGCGGGGGGGCGAGTTGGTACGAGCAGTACTTC	CASSFGTSGGASWYEQYF
NA	TRBD1	TRBV5-6	TRBJ1-2	TGTGCCAGCATAAGACACGGACAGGGGGTGGATGGCTACACCTTC	CASIRHGQGVDGYTF
NA	NA	TRBV12-5	TRBJ2-1	TGTGCTAGTGGTCTGGACAGCCTGAATGAGCAGTTCTTC	CASGLDSLNEQFF
NA	TRBD2	TRBV11-2	TRBJ2-3	TGTGCCAGCAGCTCCCGGGGTAGGACTAGCGGGAGAGATACGCAGTATTTT	CASSSRGRTSGRDTQYF
NA	NA	TRBV11-2	TRBJ2-5	TGTGCCAGCAGCTTCGGGACTCCGGGGCCGGAGACCCAGTACTTC	CASSFGTPGPETQYF
NA	NA	TRBV28	TRBJ1-1	TGTGCCGGCAGTTTAAGCAACCCGAACGAAGCTTTCTTT	CAGSLSNPNEAFF
NA	NA	TRBV6-1	TRBJ2-3	TGTGCCTGCCGATGGGGCGGTGCGACCGAAAATACGCAGTATTTT	CACRWGGATENTQYF
few	TRBD1	TRBV27	TRBJ1-1	TGTGCCAGCCGGACGGACAGGGGGCTTCACACTGAAGCTTTCTTT	CASRTDRGLHTEAFF
NA	TRBD1	TRBV2	TRBJ1-2	TGTGCCAGCATACGCGACCTCTTAGGGACAGGGTCACTCGGCTACACCTTC	CASIRDLLGTGSLGYTF
NA	TRBD1	TRBV30	TRBJ2-2	TGTGCCTGGACGGACAGGGTGGGAGAGCTGTTTTTT	CAWTDRVGELFF
NA	NA	TRBV28	TRBJ1-1	TGTGCCAGCAGTTTCGGGGGGGGTGAAGCTTTCTTT	CASSFGGGEAFF
NA	NA	TRBV7-9	TRBJ1-2	TGTGCCAGCAGCTTAACGGGACTTCGGGGCTACACCTTC	CASSLTGLRGYTF
NA	NA	TRBV2	TRBJ1-6	TGTGCCAGCAGTGATTTTACAGGGAGCTCCTATAATTCACCCCTCCACTTT	CASSDFTGSSYNSPLHF
NA	TRBD1	TRBV23-1	TRBJ2-1	TGCGCCAGCAGTCAATCGTCCCCGGACAGGGAGGCAAACAATGAGCAGTTCTTC	CASSQSSPDREANNEQFF
few	NA	TRBV5-1	TRBJ2-3	TGCGCCAGCAGCTTGCGGGGGACTAGCACAGATACGCAGTATTTT	CASSLRGTSTDTQYF
few	NA	TRBV12-2	TRBJ2-1	TGTGCAAGTCGCTTTTCACCCCTGCAATTAGGACTAGTGAACAATGAGCAGTTCTTC	CASRFSPLQLGLVNNEQFF
NA	NA	TRBV6-5	TRBJ2-1	TGTGCCAGCAGTTACTCATCCACCGGGCCAGAGGGTTCGCAGTTCTTC	CASSYSSTGPEGSQFF
NA	NA	TRBV27	TRBJ1-1	TGTGCCAGCGCCCGAGTAGGTGGGCGCAATCTCATGAACACTGAAGCTTTCTTT	CASARVGGRNLMNTEAFF
NA	NA	TRBV5-6	TRBJ2-7	TGTGCCAGCAGCTTGCCAAACTACGAGCAGTACTTC	CASSLPNYEQYF
NA	NA	TRBV9	TRBJ2-1	TGTGCCAGCAGCAATACCCACAGCTCCTACAATGAGCAGTTCTTC	CASSNTHSSYNEQFF
NA	NA	TRBV18	TRBJ2-3	TGTGCCAGCTCACTTTCAACAGATACGCAGTATTTT	CASSLSTDTQYF
NA	TRBD2	TRBV4-3	TRBJ2-5	TGCGCCAGCAGCCAGAAGGAGCGGGATTGGGTTTCAGAGACCCAGTACTTC	CASSQKERDWVSETQYF
NA	NA	TRBV2	TRBJ2-6	TGTGCCAGCAGGGCATCTGGGGCCAACGTCCTGACTTTC	CASRASGANVLTF
NA	TRBD1	TRBV30	TRBJ1-1	TGTGCCTGGAGTGTACGGGGTCCGTTGGAGGGGGCGGCCACTGAAGCTTTCTTT	CAWSVRGPLEGAATEAFF
NA	TRBD1	TRBV27	TRBJ2-7	TGTGCCAGCAGTGGGGACAGGGGCCATTACGAGCAGTACTTC	CASSGDRGHYEQYF